This T cell receptor beta chain was found in a study of CD8+ T cells in alopecia areata. Background on the study: Treated patients took oral tofacitinib at 5 to 10 mg twice daily. Findings and limits, study-wide: Against the mouse data, patients shared TCRs less clearly, possibly for HLA reasons. Significant decreases in scalp clonality and expanded CD8+ clones followed tofacitinib treatment.

Extracted RNA was reverse transcribed into cDNA, the sequencing template. Sequencing was performed with immunoSEQ multiplex PCR; in TCRdb, only in-frame clones are kept and a portion is missing. The sample consists of over 150,000 clones, nearly 60% of them appearing once. The germline gives CDR1 MDHEN, CDR2 SYDVKM. The CDR3 totals 18 residues. Trimming took 3 bases from V and 3 from J; bases not matched to a gene: 13. This clone was observed once. Its antigen remains unknown. Treatment of the sample: oral pan-JAK inhibitor, 5-10 mg twice daily. This chain links TRBV28 with TRBJ2-1; the match to TRBD1 covers 8 bases. This TCR was sampled from a human donor with alopecia areata. The sequenced sample was CD4+ T cells sorted from blood, obtained at week 24, from a patient treated with tofacitinib. CDR3 sequence (DNA): TGTGCCAGCAGTTTGTCCAGGGGGCGTCTAGCGTACTACAATGAGCAGTTCTTC. It specifies CASSLSRGRLAYYNEQFF.